These 31 T cell receptor beta chains share one sample of origin, sequenced in a study of cytomegalovirus exposure and HLA in healthy donors. The PCR contained 60 Vbeta and 13 Jbeta primers. Only in-frame clones appear in the TCRdb table, and some are missing; sequencing was by immunoSEQ multiplex PCR. There are some 70,000 clones in the sample; around 78% occur only once, and over 6% lies in the top ten. The source material was PBMCs. The receptor source for this set is a man aged 50 to 60 in good health and CMV-seronegative.

The genes are TRBV5-5 and TRBJ2-3, with unresolved D. The CDR3 has 15 residues. CDR1 is SGHKS and CDR2 is YYEKEE in the germline V gene (reference sequence). V was clipped by 3 bases and J by 4 bases, with 15 bases between them. For the CDR3, the DNA is TGTGCCAGCAGCTATTGGCAGGTCAGCCCAGATACGCAGTATTTT. This codes for CASSYWQVSPDTQYF.

The chain recombines TRBV28 with TRBJ2-5; 8 positions match TRBD2. The V gene end was trimmed by 5 bases and the J gene end by 5 bases; junction bases not matched to a gene: 19. The CDR3 is made up of 18 amino acids. The V gene's germline CDR1 is MDHEN and CDR2 SYDVKM. The CDR3 bases are TGTGCCAGCAGTCCCGAACCTTCACTAGCGGTTAGAGGCGAGACCCAGTACTTC. Residues: CASSPEPSLAVRGETQYF.

The chain employs TRBV20-1 and TRBJ1-1; D may be TRBD1 (5 bases). Trimming stripped 0 bases from V and 10 bases from J, with 9 bases between. Germline CDR1 is DFQATT and CDR2 is SNEGSKA (reference sequence). The CDR3 covers 11 residues. The DNA of the CDR3 is TGCAGTGCTAGAGAGGGGCTCGTAGCTTTCTTT. Its protein is CSAREGLVAFF.

This chain uses TRBV27 with TRBJ2-7; 7 nucleotides agree with TRBD2. V shed 8 bases and J 2 bases; nucleotides not matched to a gene: 6. This CDR3 comprises 13 residues. The germline V gene encodes CDR1 MNHEY and CDR2 SMNVEV (reference sequence). The CDR3 DNA sequence: TGTGCCAGCGGGAGTGGGAGGGCCTACGAGCAGTACTTC. Residues: CASGSGRAYEQYF.

The genes are TRBV11-3 and TRBJ2-2; D possibly corresponds to TRBD1 (5 bases). V was cut by 3 bases and J by 1 base, with 9 bases left in between. The CDR3 has 15 amino acids. From germline, CDR1 is SGHNT and CDR2 YENEEA. The CDR3 sequence: CASSFVQGNTGELFF. The CDR3 DNA sequence: TGTGCCAGCAGCTTCGTTCAGGGGAACACCGGGGAGCTGTTTTTT.

In regard to this clone: It is unclear where the CDR3 begins or ends on the DNA, so no DNA is shown, and the CDR3 is as TCRdb lists it. The chain is built from TRBV29-1 and TRBJ2-3; the D call in the table, TRBD2, was not verified against the DNA. From germline, CDR1 is SQVTM and CDR2 ANQGSEA. A total of 21 residues make up the CDR3, ends included. CDR3 loop: CSVRHISLQRSPFSSQDTQYF.

In the case of this clone: One junction end disagrees with the germline gene, perhaps due to a read error. The rearrangement links TRBV7-8 to TRBJ2-3, with 7 bases identical to TRBD1. CDR1 is SGHVS and CDR2 is FQNEAQ in the germline V gene. The CDR3 has 12 amino acids. CDR3 in DNA: TGTGCCAGCAGCGCCCGGACAGGTACGCAGTATTTT. This translates into CASSARTGTQYF. Combining the CDR3 with reference TRBV7-8 and TRBJ2-3 gives the whole variable domain GAGVSQSPRYKVAKRGQDVALRCDPISGHVSLFWYQQALGQGPEFLTYFQNEAQLDKSGLPSDRFFAERPEGSVSTLKIQRTQQEDSAVYLCASSARTGTQYFGPGTRLTVL.

The chain joins TRBV5-1 to TRBJ1-1; 10 bases map to TRBD1. V was pared by 4 bases and J by 6 bases, with 9 bases of the junction left unmatched. The CDR3 extends over 15 amino acids. The germline V gene has CDR1 SGHRS and CDR2 YFSETQ. CDR3 loop: CASSGDRGFFAEAFF. The DNA for the CDR3 is TGCGCCAGCAGCGGGGACAGGGGCTTTTTTGCTGAAGCTTTCTTT.

This rearrangement joins TRBV6-5 to TRBJ1-1; 7 bases line up with TRBD1. The CDR3 contains 14 residues. Unmatched junction bases numbered 6, after V lost 6 bases and J lost 2 bases. In germline, CDR1 is MNHEY, CDR2 SVGAGI. The CDR3 DNA sequence: TGTGCCAGCAGGGTACACAGGGGAAACACTGAAGCTTTCTTT. As protein: CASRVHRGNTEAFF.

This sequence joins TRBV7-2 and TRBJ1-3, with 8 positions matching TRBD1. Per germline, CDR1 SGHTA and CDR2 FQGNSA. The CDR3 is made up of 16 amino acids. The V and J ends lost 2 bases and 0 bases, in that order; junction bases with no gene match: 3. The CDR3 bases are TGTGCCAGCAGCTTATCGGGACAGGTCTCTGGAAACACCATATATTTT. Amino acids: CASSLSGQVSGNTIYF.

CDR3 bases: TGTGCCAGCAGTGTAGAGACAAAGGCTGAAGCTTTCTTT. This sequence encodes CASSVETKAEAFF. V is TRBV2 and J is TRBJ1-1; D ambiguous. Trimming took 4 bases from V and 6 from J, leaving 12 bases between them. Germline V gives CDR1 SNHLY, CDR2 FYNNEI. This CDR3 contains 13 residues. The full variable domain, rest sourced from reference TRBV2 and TRBJ1-1, is EPEVTQTPSHQVTQMGQEVILRCVPISNHLYFYWYRQILGQKVEFLVSFYNNEISEKSEIFDDQFSVERPDGSNFTLKIRSTKLEDSAMYFCASSVETKAEAFFGQGTRLTVV.

Only one count was recorded for this clone. The DNA of the CDR3 is TGTGCCAGCACCCCAAGGCCCAGGGACAATCAGCCCCAGCATTTT. Protein: CASTPRPRDNQPQHF. The V and J genes are TRBV6-1 and TRBJ1-5, with D maybe TRBD1 (5 bases). The CDR3 is 15 amino acids. From germline, CDR1 is MNHNS and CDR2 SASEGT. V lost 7 bases and J lost 3, with 16 bases in between.

The chain's CDR3 is CASSDRVVLNTEAFF. CDR3 coding DNA: TGTGCCAGCAGCGACAGAGTAGTTCTGAACACTGAAGCTTTCTTT. The V gene is TRBV27, the J gene TRBJ1-1, with D possibly being TRBD1 (5 bases). Germline V CDR1 and CDR2: MNHEY, SMNVEV (reference sequence). V lost 6 bases and J 0 bases, leaving 14 bases between the germline ends. CDR3 length: 15 residues.

V is TRBV5-4 and J is TRBJ1-4; D perhaps matches TRBD1 (6 bases). Trimming removed 0 bases at V and 5 bases at J, with 14 bases between. CDR3 length: 16 residues. Germline V gene sequence: CDR1 SGHNT, CDR2 YYREEE (reference sequence). The CDR3 DNA follows: TGTGCCAGCAGCTTGGGGACGACAGGACGAAATGAAAAACTGTTTTTT. This encodes CASSLGTTGRNEKLFF.

For this clone: In this CDR3 the conserved last residue, phenylalanine or tryptophan, is missing, so a read error is likely. This chain joins TRBV30 and TRBJ1-6, with a tentative D call TRBD1 (6 bases). Germline V gene data show CDR1 as GTSNPN and CDR2 as SVGIG (reference sequence). Trimming removed 3 bases at V and 3 bases at J, with 12 bases between. This CDR3 comprises 15 residues. The DNA of the CDR3 is TGTGCCTGGAGCGCAGGGGCGGGCTATAATTCACCCCTCCACCTT. This encodes CAWSAGAGYNSPLHL.

J is TRBJ2-3 and V is TRBV28, with TRBD1 matching over 10 bases. This CDR3 is built from 16 residues. J gave up 2 bases and V 2 bases, and 4 bases lay outside the gene matches. The germline V gene encodes CDR1 MDHEN and CDR2 SYDVKM. The CDR3 region is CASSLGQGGHTDTQYF. CDR3 in DNA: TGTGCCAGCAGTTTAGGACAGGGGGGCCACACAGATACGCAGTATTTT.

This clone appeared a few times. The chain combines TRBV6-1 with TRBJ1-6; D is unclear. Germline-derived CDR1 and CDR2 are MNHNS and SASEGT. The CDR3 totals 14 residues. V lost 8 bases, J lost 6 bases, and 14 bases lay in between. DNA of the CDR3: TGTGCCAGCGGAGGCCGGTCGTTTAATTCACCCCTCCACTTT. The encoded protein is CASGGRSFNSPLHF.

The chain joins TRBV27 to TRBJ2-2, with D perhaps TRBD2 (6 bases). Trimming stripped 7 bases from V and 2 bases from J, with 20 bases between. Germline loops: CDR1 MNHEY, CDR2 SMNVEV (reference sequence). The CDR3 covers 17 residues. The CDR3, as DNA: TGTGCCAGCACCCCCTACTGGGGGGTAGATAACACCGGGGAGCTGTTTTTT. This gives the protein CASTPYWGVDNTGELFF.

DNA for the CDR3: TGTGCCAGCAGTCCCGGGATCTTCTCTGGAAACACCATATATTTT. Translated, it gives CASSPGIFSGNTIYF. The chain uses TRBV27 and TRBJ1-3; D call uncertain. V was trimmed by 5 bases and J by 0 bases, leaving 11 bases between them. The CDR3 runs 15 residues. Germline loops: CDR1 MNHEY, CDR2 SMNVEV (reference sequence).

The rearrangement links TRBV2 to TRBJ2-2, with TRBD1 matching over 10 bases. V trimming: 4 bases; J trimming: 7 bases; junction bases outside the gene matches: 3. Germline V CDR1 and CDR2: SNHLY, FYNNEI. The CDR3 runs to 14 residues. The chain's CDR3 is CASSGRTGGGELFF. CDR3 nucleotides: TGTGCCAGCAGTGGAAGGACAGGGGGCGGGGAGCTGTTTTTT.

The V call is TRBV7-7, the J call TRBJ1-4, with 7 nucleotides matching TRBD1. V shed 11 bases, J shed 3 bases, and the junction held 6 bases outside the gene matches. Germline V gene data show CDR1 as SSHAT and CDR2 as FNYEAQ (reference sequence). The CDR3 totals 13 residues. DNA of the CDR3: TGTGCCGTCGCAGGGACAGCTAATGAAAAACTGTTTTTT. This codes for CAVAGTANEKLFF. Supplemented by reference TRBV7-7 and TRBJ1-4, the full variable domain reads GAGVSQSPRYKVTKRGQDVTLRCDPISSHATLYWYQQALGQGPEFLTYFNYEAQPDKSGLPSDRFSAERPEGSISTLTIQRTEQRDSAMYRCAVAGTANEKLFFGSGTQLSVL.

There are a few counts of this clone. This chain joins TRBV2 and TRBJ1-1; 7 positions match TRBD1. V lost 2 bases to trimming and J lost 4 bases; unmatched junction nucleotides: 4. Looked up from germline, CDR1 is SNHLY and CDR2 is FYNNEI. The CDR3 is 14 amino acids. CDR3 sequence (DNA): TGTGCCAGCAGTGAATTCAGGGGGATCACTGAAGCTTTCTTT. It translates to CASSEFRGITEAFF.

V and J are TRBV29-1 and TRBJ1-2; TRBD1 is a possible D gene (5 bases). V lost 0 bases to trimming and J lost 2 bases, with 10 bases between them. The CDR3 contains 14 residues. In germline, CDR1 is SQVTM, CDR2 ANQGSEA. CDR3 sequence (DNA): TGCAGCGTTGAAGAAACGGGGGGAAACTATGGCTACACCTTC. Protein sequence: CSVEETGGNYGYTF. The variable domain in full, with the rest retrieved from reference TRBV29-1 and TRBJ1-2, is SAVISQKPSRDICQRGTSLTIQCQVDSQVTMMFWYRQQPGQSLTLIATANQGSEATYESGFVIDKFPISRPNLTFSTLTVSNMSPEDSSIYLCSVEETGGNYGYTFGSGTRLTVV.

This clone occurred once. The V gene is TRBV30, the J gene TRBJ2-7, with 7 bases matching TRBD2. The CDR3 extends over 15 amino acids. Germline CDR1 is GTSNPN and CDR2 is SVGIG (reference sequence). Losses at the gene ends were 0 bases for V and 1 base for J; bases not matched to a gene: 6. CDR3 protein: CAWSVGGSGSYEQYF. The DNA of the CDR3 is TGTGCCTGGAGTGTAGGCGGGAGCGGGTCCTACGAGCAGTACTTC.

The chain combines TRBV5-1 with TRBJ1-2; the D gene is possibly TRBD1 (6 bases). Germline V lookup: CDR1 SGHRS, CDR2 YFSETQ. The CDR3 covers 15 residues. V was trimmed by 5 bases and J by 2 bases, leaving 16 bases between them. The CDR3 region is CASRSVKTGNYGYTF. Written as DNA, the CDR3 is TGCGCCAGCAGATCCGTTAAAACAGGGAACTATGGCTACACCTTC. Full variable domain (rest looked up from reference TRBV5-1 and TRBJ1-2): KAGVTQTPRYLIKTRGQQVTLSCSPISGHRSVSWYQQTPGQGLQFLFEYFSETQRNKGNFPGRFSGRQFSNSRSEMNVSTLELGDSALYLCASRSVKTGNYGYTFGSGTRLTVV.

The chain combines TRBV4-2 with TRBJ2-7, with 8 nucleotides matching TRBD2. The CDR3 length is 16 residues. Germline-derived CDR1 and CDR2 are LGHNA and YNFKEQ. The V segment lost 2 bases and the J segment 4 bases; nucleotides outside the gene matches: 10. The CDR3 region is CASSQQQFGGRYEQYF. DNA of the CDR3: TGTGCCAGCAGCCAACAACAATTTGGCGGGAGGTACGAGCAGTACTTC.

V is TRBV6-5 and J is TRBJ2-6; D is perhaps TRBD2 (6 bases). The CDR3 covers 15 residues. Germline assignment: CDR1 MNHEY and CDR2 SVGAGI. V was trimmed by 7 bases and J by 0 bases, leaving 10 bases between them. The CDR3 sequence: CASTHGSSGANVLTF. The CDR3 DNA sequence: TGTGCCAGCACCCACGGGAGCTCTGGGGCCAACGTCCTGACTTTC.

The chain has TRBV5-1 and TRBJ1-6, with TRBD1 matching 7 bases. The CDR3 consists of 16 residues. CDR1 is SGHRS, CDR2 YFSETQ, per germline. V was pared by 0 bases and J by 7 bases, with 7 bases of the junction left unmatched. The CDR3 loop is CASSLGPGQLNSPLHF. The CDR3 region has the DNA TGCGCCAGCAGCTTGGGTCCGGGACAGCTAAATTCACCCCTCCACTTT.

V usage is TRBV6-5 and J usage is TRBJ2-2, with D maybe TRBD2 (5 bases). Trimming cost V 2 bases and J 0 bases, with 7 bases left between them. Germline V gene data show CDR1 as MNHEY and CDR2 as SVGAGI. This CDR3 comprises 15 residues. The CDR3 is CASSYAGTNTGELFF. In DNA, the CDR3 is TGTGCCAGCAGTTACGCCGGGACGAACACCGGGGAGCTGTTTTTT.

Details on this clone: One end of the junction is discordant with germline, which a read error may explain. This chain links TRBV20-1 with TRBJ1-2; 7 bases fit TRBD1. The CDR3 extends over 11 amino acids. Germline CDR1 reads DFQATT; CDR2 reads SNEGSKA (reference sequence). The CDR3 sequence is CSAGDRDGYTF. CDR3 in DNA: TGCAGTGCTGGAGACAGGGATGGCTACACCTTC.

The table lists this clone with a count of one. The V and J genes are TRBV5-1 and TRBJ2-3, with unresolved D. The V end lost 7 bases, the J end lost 12 bases, and 18 bases lay between the germline ends. The germline V gene encodes CDR1 SGHRS and CDR2 YFSETQ. The CDR3 covers 12 residues. CDR3 region: CASGTATSTQYF. Written as DNA, the CDR3 is TGCGCCAGCGGCACTGCGACTTCGACTCAGTATTTT.